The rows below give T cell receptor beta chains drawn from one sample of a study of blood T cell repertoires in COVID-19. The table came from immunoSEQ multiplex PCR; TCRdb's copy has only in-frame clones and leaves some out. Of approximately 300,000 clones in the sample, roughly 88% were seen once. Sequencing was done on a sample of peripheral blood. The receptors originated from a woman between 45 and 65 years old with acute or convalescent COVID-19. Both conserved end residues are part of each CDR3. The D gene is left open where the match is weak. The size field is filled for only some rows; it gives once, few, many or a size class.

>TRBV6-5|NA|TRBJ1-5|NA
CASRGEGRQPQHF
TGTGCCAGCAGAGGGGAGGGGAGACAGCCCCAGCATTTT
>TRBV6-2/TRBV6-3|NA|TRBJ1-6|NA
CASSYSLSPLHF
TGTGCCAGCAGTTACTCACTTTCACCCCTCCACTTT
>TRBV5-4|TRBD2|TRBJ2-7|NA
CASSSSSGSSYEQYF
TGTGCCAGCAGCTCATCTAGCGGGAGCAGCTACGAGCAGTACTTC
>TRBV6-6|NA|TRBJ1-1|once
CASSRASRAFF
TGTGCCAGCAGTCGGGCCTCTAGGGCTTTCTTT
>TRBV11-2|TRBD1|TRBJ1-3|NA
CASSLRGQQHSGNTIYF
TGTGCCAGCAGCTTACGGGGACAGCAACACTCTGGAAACACCATATATTTT
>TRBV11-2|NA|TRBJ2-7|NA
CASSLVYEPTYEQYF
TGTGCCAGCAGCTTAGTTTATGAGCCGACCTACGAGCAGTACTTC
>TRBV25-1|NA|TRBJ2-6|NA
CASSELVGAGANVLTF
TGTGCCAGCAGTGAATTGGTAGGGGCTGGGGCCAACGTCCTGACTTTC
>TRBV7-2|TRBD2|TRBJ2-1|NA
CASSKGLAGVAEQFF
TGTGCCAGCAGCAAAGGACTAGCGGGAGTTGCTGAGCAGTTCTTC
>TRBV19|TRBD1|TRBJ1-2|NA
CASSTPGQGMDGYTF
TGTGCCAGTAGTACCCCGGGACAGGGGATGGATGGCTACACCTTC
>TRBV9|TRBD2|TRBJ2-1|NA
CASSERTSGSGYNEQFF
TGTGCCAGCAGCGAGAGGACTAGCGGGAGCGGCTACAATGAGCAGTTCTTC
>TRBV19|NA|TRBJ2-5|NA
CASSIQGTYQETQYF
TGTGCCAGTAGTATTCAGGGGACGTACCAAGAGACCCAGTACTTC
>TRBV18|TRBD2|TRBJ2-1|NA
CASSPPNRQTSGSFLSSYNEQFF
TGTGCCAGCTCACCACCGAACAGACAAACTAGCGGGAGTTTCCTGAGCTCCTACAATGAGCAGTTCTTC
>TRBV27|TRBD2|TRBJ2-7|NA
CASSRREGYEQYF
TGTGCCAGCAGTAGGCGGGAGGGCTACGAGCAGTACTTC
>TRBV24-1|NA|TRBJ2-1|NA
CATSDLGQGGNEQFF
TGTGCCACCAGTGATTTGGGACAGGGAGGGAATGAGCAGTTCTTC
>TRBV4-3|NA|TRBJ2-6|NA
CASSLSGDGANVLTF
TGCGCCAGCAGCCTCTCGGGGGACGGGGCCAACGTCCTGACTTTC
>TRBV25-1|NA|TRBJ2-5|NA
CASSELKDSPFEETQYF
TGTGCCAGCAGTGAATTAAAGGACAGCCCCTTCGAAGAGACCCAGTACTTC
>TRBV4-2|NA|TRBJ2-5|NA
CASSQQGRETQYF
TGTGCCAGCAGCCAACAGGGGAGAGAGACCCAGTACTTC
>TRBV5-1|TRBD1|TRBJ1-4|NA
CASSQRDRTNEKLFF
TGCGCCAGCAGCCAGAGGGACAGAACTAATGAAAAACTGTTTTTT
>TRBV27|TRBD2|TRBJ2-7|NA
CASSFRLAGEVYEQYF
TGTGCCAGCAGTTTTCGACTAGCGGGGGAGGTCTACGAGCAGTACTTC
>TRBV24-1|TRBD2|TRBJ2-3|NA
CATSDAGTSGLAQYF
TGTGCCACCAGTGATGCCGGGACTAGCGGTCTCGCGCAGTATTTT
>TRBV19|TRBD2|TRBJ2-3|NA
CASTSSGGGADTQYF
TGTGCCAGTACTAGTTCGGGAGGAGGAGCAGATACGCAGTATTTT
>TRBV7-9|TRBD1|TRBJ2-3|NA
CASSSRDRGTDTQYF
TGTGCCAGCAGCTCGCGGGACAGGGGCACAGATACGCAGTATTTT
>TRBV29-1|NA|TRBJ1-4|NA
CSILGGEKLFF
TGCAGCATCTTGGGAGGGGAAAAACTGTTTTTT
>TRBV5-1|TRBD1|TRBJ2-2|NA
CASSLGRTGNTGELFF
TGCGCCAGCAGCTTGGGTCGGACAGGCAACACCGGGGAGCTGTTTTTT
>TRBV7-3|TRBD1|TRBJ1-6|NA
CASSFLGQGNSPLHF
TGTGCCAGCAGCTTCCTTGGACAGGGGAATTCACCCCTCCACTTT
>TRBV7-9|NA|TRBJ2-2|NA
CASSLAMTATGELFF
TGTGCCAGCAGCTTAGCGATGACAGCCACCGGGGAGCTGTTTTTT
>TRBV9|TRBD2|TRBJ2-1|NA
CASSAPRLAGGPYYNEQFF
TGTGCCAGCAGCGCACCGAGACTAGCGGGAGGGCCATACTACAATGAGCAGTTCTTC
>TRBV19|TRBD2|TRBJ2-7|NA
CASSTGLAGAYEQYF
TGTGCCAGTAGTACGGGACTAGCGGGGGCCTACGAGCAGTACTTC
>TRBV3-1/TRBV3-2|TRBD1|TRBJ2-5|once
CASRTTGGAETQYF
TGTGCCAGCAGGACGACAGGGGGCGCGGAGACCCAGTACTTC
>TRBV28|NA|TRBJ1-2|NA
CASSSAIESYGYTF
TGTGCCAGCAGTTCCGCGATAGAGTCATATGGCTACACCTTC
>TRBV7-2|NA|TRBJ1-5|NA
CASSLGAGLGNQPQHF
TGTGCCAGCAGCTTAGGGGCGGGTTTGGGCAATCAGCCCCAGCATTTT
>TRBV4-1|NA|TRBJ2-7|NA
CASSQDIGARAYEQYF
TGCGCCAGCAGCCAAGATATTGGAGCGAGAGCCTACGAGCAGTACTTC
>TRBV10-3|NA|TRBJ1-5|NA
CATQPRAGVDSNQPQHF
TGTGCCACCCAACCCCGGGCGGGGGTCGATTCCAATCAGCCCCAGCATTTT
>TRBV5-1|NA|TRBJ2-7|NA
CASSGPQGHEQYF
TGCGCCAGCAGCGGACCACAGGGACACGAGCAGTACTTC
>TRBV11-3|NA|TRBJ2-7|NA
CASSSDSSYEQYF
TGTGCCAGCAGCTCGGACTCCTCCTACGAGCAGTACTTC
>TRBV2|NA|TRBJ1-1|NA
CASNYHTEAFF
TGTGCCAGCAATTATCACACTGAAGCTTTCTTT
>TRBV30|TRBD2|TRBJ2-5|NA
CAWSVPGGRAQYF
TGTGCCTGGAGTGTACCGGGCGGGAGGGCCCAGTACTTC
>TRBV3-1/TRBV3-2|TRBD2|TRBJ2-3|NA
CASSQDGRSTDTQYF
TGTGCCAGCAGCCAAGACGGGAGGAGCACAGATACGCAGTATTTT
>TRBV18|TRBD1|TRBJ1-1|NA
CASSPRQGTNTEAFF
TGTGCCAGCTCACCACGACAGGGTACGAACACTGAAGCTTTCTTT
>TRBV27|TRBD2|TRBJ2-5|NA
CASSRRTSGQETQYF
TGTGCCAGCAGTCGAAGGACTAGCGGCCAAGAGACCCAGTACTTC
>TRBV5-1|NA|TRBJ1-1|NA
CASSSDGPRGTEAFF
TGCGCCAGCAGCTCGGACGGTCCCCGAGGGACTGAAGCTTTCTTT
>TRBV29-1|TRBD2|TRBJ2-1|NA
CSVGTSGSNEQFF
TGCAGCGTTGGGACTAGCGGGAGCAATGAGCAGTTCTTC
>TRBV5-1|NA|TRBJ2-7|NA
CASSLQGGAFEQYF
TGCGCCAGCAGCTTGCAAGGGGGAGCGTTCGAGCAGTACTTC
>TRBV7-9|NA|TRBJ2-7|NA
CASSLDLNRIHLPGGQYF
TGTGCCAGCAGCTTAGACCTTAACCGGATCCACCTACCCGGGGGGCAGTACTTC
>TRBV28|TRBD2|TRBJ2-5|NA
CASRRERETQYF
TGTGCCAGCAGGCGGGAGCGGGAGACCCAGTACTTC
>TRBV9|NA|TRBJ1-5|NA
CASSVEASNQPQHF
TGTGCCAGCAGCGTAGAAGCTAGCAATCAGCCCCAGCATTTT
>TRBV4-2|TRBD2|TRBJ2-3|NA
CASSQTSDRTDTQYF
TGTGCCAGCAGCCAGACTAGCGACCGCACAGATACGCAGTATTTT
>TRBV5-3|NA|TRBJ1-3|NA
CARSYRRPATEANTIYF
TGTGCCAGAAGCTACCGAAGACCGGCAACCGAGGCAAACACCATATATTTT
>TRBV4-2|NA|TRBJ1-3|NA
CASSQDSEMASSGNTIYF
TGTGCCAGCAGCCAAGATAGCGAGATGGCTAGCTCTGGAAACACCATATATTTT
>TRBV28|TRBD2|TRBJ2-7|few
CASTRAGLAYEQYF
TGTGCCAGCACTCGGGCGGGACTAGCCTACGAGCAGTACTTC
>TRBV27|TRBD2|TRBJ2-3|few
CASTRTSGSVYTDTQYF
TGTGCCAGCACCCGGACTAGCGGGAGTGTATACACAGATACGCAGTATTTT
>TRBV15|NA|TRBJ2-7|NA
CATSSAGQSREQYF
TGTGCCACCAGCAGTGCGGGACAGTCCCGCGAGCAGTACTTC
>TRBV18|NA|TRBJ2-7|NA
CASSPSSREQYF
TGTGCCAGCTCACCCTCCTCTAGGGAGCAGTACTTC
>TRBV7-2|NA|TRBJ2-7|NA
CASSVDYPAEQYF
TGTGCCAGCAGCGTGGACTACCCTGCAGAGCAGTACTTC
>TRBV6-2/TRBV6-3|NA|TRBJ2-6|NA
CASSPGSGANVLTF
TGTGCCAGCAGTCCCGGTTCTGGGGCCAACGTCCTGACTTTC
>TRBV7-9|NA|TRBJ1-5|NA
CASSDMGQPQHF
TGTGCCAGCAGCGACATGGGTCAGCCCCAGCATTTT